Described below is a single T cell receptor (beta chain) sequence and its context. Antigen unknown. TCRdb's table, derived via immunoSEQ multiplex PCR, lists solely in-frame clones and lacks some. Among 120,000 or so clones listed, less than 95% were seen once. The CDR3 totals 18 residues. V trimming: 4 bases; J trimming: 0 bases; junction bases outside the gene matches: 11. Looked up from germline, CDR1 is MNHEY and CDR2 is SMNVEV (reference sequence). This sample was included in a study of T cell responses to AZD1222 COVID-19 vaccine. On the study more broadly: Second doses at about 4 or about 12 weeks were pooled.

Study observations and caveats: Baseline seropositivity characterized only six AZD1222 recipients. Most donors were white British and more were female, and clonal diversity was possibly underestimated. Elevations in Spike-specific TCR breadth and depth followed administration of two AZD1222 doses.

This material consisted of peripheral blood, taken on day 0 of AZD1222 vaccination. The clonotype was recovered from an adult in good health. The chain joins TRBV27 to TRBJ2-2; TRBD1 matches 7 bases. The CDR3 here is CASSYRAGGKANTGELFF. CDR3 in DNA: TGTGCCAGCAGTTACCGGGCAGGGGGTAAAGCGAACACCGGGGAGCTGTTTTTT.